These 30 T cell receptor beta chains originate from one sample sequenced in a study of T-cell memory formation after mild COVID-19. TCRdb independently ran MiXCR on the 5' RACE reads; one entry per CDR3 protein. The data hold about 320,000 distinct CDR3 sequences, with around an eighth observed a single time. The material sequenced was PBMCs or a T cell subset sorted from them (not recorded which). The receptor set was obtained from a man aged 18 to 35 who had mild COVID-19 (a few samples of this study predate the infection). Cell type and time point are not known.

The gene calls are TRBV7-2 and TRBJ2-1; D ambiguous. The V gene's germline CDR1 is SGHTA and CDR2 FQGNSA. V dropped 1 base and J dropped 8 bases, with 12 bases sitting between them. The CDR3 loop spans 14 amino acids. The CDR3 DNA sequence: TGTGCCAGCAGCTTAGTCTATTCTAACCATGAGCAGTTCTTC. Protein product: CASSLVYSNHEQFF.

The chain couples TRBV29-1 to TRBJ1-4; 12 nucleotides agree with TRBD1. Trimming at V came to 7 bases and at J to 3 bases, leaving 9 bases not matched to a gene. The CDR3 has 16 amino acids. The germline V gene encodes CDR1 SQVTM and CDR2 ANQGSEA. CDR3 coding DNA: TGCAGCGCAGCCGGGACAGGGGGCTCTGCTAATGAAAAACTGTTTTTT. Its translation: CSAAGTGGSANEKLFF.

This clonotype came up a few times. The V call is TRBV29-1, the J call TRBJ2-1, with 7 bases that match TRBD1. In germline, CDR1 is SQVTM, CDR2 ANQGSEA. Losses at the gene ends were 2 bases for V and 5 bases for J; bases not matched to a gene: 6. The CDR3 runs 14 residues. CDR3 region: CSVERDSNNNEQFF. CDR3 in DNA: TGCAGCGTTGAACGGGACAGCAACAACAATGAGCAGTTCTTC.

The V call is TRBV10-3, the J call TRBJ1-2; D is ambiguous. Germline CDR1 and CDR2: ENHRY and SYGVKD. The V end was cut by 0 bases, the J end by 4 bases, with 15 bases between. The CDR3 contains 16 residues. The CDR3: CAISESSGLQPYGYTF. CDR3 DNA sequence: TGTGCCATCAGTGAGTCGTCGGGTCTACAGCCCTATGGCTACACCTTC.

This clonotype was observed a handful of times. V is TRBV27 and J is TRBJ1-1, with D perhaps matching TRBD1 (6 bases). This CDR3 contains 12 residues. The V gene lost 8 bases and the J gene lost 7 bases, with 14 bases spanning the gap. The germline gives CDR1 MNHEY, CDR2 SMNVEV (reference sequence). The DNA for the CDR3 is TGTGCCAGCTTAACTAGGGGGGGTGAAGCTTTCTTT. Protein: CASLTRGGEAFF.

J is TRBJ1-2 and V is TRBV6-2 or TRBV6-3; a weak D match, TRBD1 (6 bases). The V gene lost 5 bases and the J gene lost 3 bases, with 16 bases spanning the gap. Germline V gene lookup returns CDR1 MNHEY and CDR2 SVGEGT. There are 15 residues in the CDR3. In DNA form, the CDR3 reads TGTGCCAGCAGTGAAGAGGAACAGGGCTACTATGGCTACACCTTC. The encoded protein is CASSEEEQGYYGYTF.

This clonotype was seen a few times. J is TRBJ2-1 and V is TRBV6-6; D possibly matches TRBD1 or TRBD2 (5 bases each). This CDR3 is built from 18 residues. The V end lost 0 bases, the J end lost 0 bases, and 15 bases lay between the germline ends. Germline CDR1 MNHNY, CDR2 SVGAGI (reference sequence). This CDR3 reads CASSYSIASGPSYNEQFF. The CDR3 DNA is TGTGCCAGCAGTTACTCGATTGCGTCGGGGCCCTCCTACAATGAGCAGTTCTTC.

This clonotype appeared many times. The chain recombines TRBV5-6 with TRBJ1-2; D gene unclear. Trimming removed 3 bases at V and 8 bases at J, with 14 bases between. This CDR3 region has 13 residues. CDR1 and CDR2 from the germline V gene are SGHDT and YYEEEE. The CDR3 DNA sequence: TGTGCCAGCAGCTCATACCGGGCCGGGGGCTACACCTTC. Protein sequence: CASSSYRAGGYTF.

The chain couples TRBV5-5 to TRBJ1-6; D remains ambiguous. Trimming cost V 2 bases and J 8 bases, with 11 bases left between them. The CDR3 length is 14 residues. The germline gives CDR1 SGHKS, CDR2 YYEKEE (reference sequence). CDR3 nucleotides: TGTGCCAGCAGCTTTGGCCCTCCCGATTCACCCCTCCACTTT. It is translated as CASSFGPPDSPLHF.

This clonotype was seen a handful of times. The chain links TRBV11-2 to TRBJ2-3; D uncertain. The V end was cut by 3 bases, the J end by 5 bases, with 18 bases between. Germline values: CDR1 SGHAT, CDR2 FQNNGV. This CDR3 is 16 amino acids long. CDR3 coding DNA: TGTGCCAGCAGCTTGAGGCTGGCACAGATACGAGATACGCAGTATTTT. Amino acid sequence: CASSLRLAQIRDTQYF.

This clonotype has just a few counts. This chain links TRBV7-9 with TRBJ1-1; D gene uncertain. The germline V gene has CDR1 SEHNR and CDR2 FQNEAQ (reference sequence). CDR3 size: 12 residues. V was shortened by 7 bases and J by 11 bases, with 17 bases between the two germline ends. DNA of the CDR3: TGTGCCAGCACCCTCGCCCGGGAGAGGGCTTTCTTT. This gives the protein CASTLARERAFF.

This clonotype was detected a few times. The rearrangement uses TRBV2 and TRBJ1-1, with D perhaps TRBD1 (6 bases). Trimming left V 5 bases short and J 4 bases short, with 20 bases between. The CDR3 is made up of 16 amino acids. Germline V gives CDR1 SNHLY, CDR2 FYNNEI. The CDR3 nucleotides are TGTGCCAGCAGTCCCAGGAGCACAGGGACGGGCACTGAAGCTTTCTTT. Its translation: CASSPRSTGTGTEAFF.

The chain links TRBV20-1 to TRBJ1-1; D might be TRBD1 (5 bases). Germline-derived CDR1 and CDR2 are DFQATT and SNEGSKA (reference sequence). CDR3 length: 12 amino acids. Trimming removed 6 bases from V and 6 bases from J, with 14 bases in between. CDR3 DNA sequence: TGCAGTGCCACGACAGTTTCCGCTGAAGCTTTCTTT. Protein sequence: CSATTVSAEAFF.

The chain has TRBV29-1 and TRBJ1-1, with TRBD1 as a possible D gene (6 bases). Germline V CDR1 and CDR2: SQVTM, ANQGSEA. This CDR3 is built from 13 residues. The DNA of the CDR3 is TGCATCTCCCCAGGGGCCGAGAACACTGAAGCTTTCTTT. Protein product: CISPGAENTEAFF.

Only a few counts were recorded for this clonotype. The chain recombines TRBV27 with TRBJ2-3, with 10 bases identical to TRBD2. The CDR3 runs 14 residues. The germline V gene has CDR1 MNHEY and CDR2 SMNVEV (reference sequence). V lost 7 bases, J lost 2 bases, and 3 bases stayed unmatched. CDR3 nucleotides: TGTGCCAGCAAAACTAGCGGGGCCACAGATACGCAGTATTTT. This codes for CASKTSGATDTQYF.

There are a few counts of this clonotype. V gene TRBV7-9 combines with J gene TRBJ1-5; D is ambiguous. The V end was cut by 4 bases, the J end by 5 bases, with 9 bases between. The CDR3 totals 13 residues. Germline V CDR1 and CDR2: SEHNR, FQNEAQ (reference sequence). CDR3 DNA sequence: TGTGCCAGCAGCTCGGAGGGTTATCAGCCCCAGCATTTT. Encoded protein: CASSSEGYQPQHF.

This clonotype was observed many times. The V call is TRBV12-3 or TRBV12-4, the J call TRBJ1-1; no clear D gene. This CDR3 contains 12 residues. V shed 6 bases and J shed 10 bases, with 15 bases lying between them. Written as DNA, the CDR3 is TGTGCCAGCAGCCTTCTCCCCAGTGCAGCTTTCTTT. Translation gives CASSLLPSAAFF.

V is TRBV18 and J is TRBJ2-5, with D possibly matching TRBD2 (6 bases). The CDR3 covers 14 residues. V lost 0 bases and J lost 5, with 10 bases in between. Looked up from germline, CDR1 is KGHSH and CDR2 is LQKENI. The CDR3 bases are TGTGCCAGCTCACCACCGGGGGGAATGGAGACCCAGTACTTC. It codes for CASSPPGGMETQYF.

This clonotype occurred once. DNA for the CDR3: TGTGCCAGCAGTTACTCGCCAGCGGGGTGGGATGAGCAGTTCTTC. Its protein is CASSYSPAGWDEQFF. The rearrangement uses TRBV6-5 and TRBJ2-1; TRBD2 aligns across 7 bases. J gave up 8 bases and V 0 bases, and 7 bases lay outside the gene matches. CDR1 and CDR2 from the germline V gene are MNHEY and SVGAGI. The CDR3 length is 15 residues.

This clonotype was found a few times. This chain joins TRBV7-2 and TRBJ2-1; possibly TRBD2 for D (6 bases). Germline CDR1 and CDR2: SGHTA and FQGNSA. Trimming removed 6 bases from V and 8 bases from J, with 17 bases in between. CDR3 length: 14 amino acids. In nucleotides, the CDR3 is TGTGCCAGCAGTCCTTTCGGAGGGAACCATGAGCAGTTCTTC. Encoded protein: CASSPFGGNHEQFF. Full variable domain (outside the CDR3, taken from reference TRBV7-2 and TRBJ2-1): GAGVSQSPSNKVTEKGKDVELRCDPISGHTALYWYRQSLGQGLEFLIYFQGNSAPDKSGLPSDRFSAERTGGSVSTLTIQRTQQEDSAVYLCASSPFGGNHEQFFGPGTRLTVL.

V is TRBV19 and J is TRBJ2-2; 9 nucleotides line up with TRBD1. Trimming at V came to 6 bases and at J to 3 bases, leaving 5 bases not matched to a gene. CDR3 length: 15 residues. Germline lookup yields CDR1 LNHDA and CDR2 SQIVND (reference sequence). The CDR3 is CASSFRDRDTGELFF. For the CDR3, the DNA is TGTGCCAGTAGCTTCCGGGACAGGGACACCGGGGAGCTGTTTTTT. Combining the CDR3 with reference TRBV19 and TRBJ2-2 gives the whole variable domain DGGITQSPKYLFRKEGQNVTLSCEQNLNHDAMYWYRQDPGQGLRLIYYSQIVNDFQKGDIAEGYSVSREKKESFPLTVTSAQKNPTAFYLCASSFRDRDTGELFFGEGSRLTVL.

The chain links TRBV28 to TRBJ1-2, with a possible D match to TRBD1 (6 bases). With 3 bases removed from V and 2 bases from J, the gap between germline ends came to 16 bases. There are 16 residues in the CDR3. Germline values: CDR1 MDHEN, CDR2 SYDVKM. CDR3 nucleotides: TGTGCCAGCAGTTTGGCGGGACACCAAAAAAACTATGGCTACACCTTC. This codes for CASSLAGHQKNYGYTF.

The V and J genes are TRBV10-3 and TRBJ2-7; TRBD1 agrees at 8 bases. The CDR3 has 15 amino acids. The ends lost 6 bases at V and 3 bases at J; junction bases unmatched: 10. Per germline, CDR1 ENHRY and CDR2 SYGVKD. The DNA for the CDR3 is TGTGCCATCAGAGACGACAGGGGAGTTGACTACGAGCAGTACTTC. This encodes CAIRDDRGVDYEQYF.

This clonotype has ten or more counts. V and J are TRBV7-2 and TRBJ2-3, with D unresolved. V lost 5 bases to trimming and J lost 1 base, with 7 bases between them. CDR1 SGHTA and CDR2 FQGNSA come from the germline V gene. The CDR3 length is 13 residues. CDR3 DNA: TGTGCCAGCAGCCCTCGTCGCACAGATACGCAGTATTTT. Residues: CASSPRRTDTQYF.

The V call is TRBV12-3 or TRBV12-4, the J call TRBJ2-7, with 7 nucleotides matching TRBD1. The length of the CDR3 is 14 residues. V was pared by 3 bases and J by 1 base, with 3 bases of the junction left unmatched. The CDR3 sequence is CASSLAGGSYEQYV. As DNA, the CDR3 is TGTGCCAGCAGTTTGGCAGGGGGTTCCTACGAGCAGTACGTC.

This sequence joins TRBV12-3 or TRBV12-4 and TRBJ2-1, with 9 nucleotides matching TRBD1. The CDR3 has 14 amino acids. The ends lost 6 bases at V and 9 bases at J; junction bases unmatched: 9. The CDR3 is CASREQGAKGEQFF. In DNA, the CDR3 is TGTGCCAGCAGGGAACAGGGGGCAAAGGGTGAGCAGTTCTTC.

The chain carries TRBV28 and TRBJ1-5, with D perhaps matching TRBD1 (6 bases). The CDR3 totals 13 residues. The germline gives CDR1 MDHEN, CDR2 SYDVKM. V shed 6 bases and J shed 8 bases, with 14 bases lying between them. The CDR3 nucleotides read TGTGCCAGCAGAGGGGGGGGTCCCAAGCCCCAGCATTTT. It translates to CASRGGGPKPQHF. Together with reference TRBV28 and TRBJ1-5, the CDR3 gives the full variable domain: DVKVTQSSRYLVKRTGEKVFLECVQDMDHENMFWYRQDPGLGLRLIYFSYDVKMKEKGDIPEGYSVSREKKERFSLILESASTNQTSMYLCASRGGGPKPQHFGDGTRLSIL.

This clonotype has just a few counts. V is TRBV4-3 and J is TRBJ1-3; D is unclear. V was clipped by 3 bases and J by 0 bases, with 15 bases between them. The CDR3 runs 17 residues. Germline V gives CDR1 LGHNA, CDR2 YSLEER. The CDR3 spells CASSQASSANSGNTIYF. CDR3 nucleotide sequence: TGCGCCAGCAGCCAGGCGAGCAGCGCTAACTCTGGAAACACCATATATTTT.

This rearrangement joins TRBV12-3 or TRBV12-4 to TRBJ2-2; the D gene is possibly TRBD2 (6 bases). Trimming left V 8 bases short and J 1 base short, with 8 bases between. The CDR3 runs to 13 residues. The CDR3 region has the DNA TGTGCCAGCGGGGAGGAGAACACCGGGGAGCTGTTTTTT. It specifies CASGEENTGELFF.

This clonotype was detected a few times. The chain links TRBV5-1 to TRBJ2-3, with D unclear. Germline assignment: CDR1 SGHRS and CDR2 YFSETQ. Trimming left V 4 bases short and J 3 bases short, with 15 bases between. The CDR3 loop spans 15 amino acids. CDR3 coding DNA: TGCGCCAGCAGCCTGGCCCTCCGGCTGACAGATACGCAGTATTTT. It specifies CASSLALRLTDTQYF.